This T cell receptor (beta chain) was observed in a study of T cell repertoires in cytomegalovirus infection (dated by TCRdb to between 2017 and 2020). Some background on the complete study: Because public TCR beta signatures pointed to carriage of CMV infection together with the matching HLA type, the HLA type of each donor mattered for the analysis.

What the research found in general, with its limitations: In the ex vivo response, HLA-C-restricted CMV-specific TCR beta clonotypes were dominant, and in two of eight donors the single most frequent clonotype came from this HLA-C-restricted group. Cumulative frequency of public TCR beta family members discriminated carriers of CMV infection plus the relevant HLA type in this cohort and an independent roughly 350-donor cohort.

This clonotype occurred a few times. What antigen it recognizes has not been identified. Qualities for individual bases were not recorded, and no much larger clone is one base off. The sample was run on an Illumina HiSeq 1500. The public reads were reprocessed in TCRdb via fastp at Q25 and MiXCR, keeping in-frame beta chains. Each record represents a unique CDR3 protein, reported with the most common genes and DNA among its rows. The sample yields roughly 600,000 distinct CDR3 sequences; 24% were counted once. Less than 10% of the sample comes from the top ten. From its cysteine to its phenylalanine, the CDR3 spans 17 amino acids. Only the CDR3 DNA is retained, 51 bases long and in frame from the first base. V is shortened by 7 bases, J by 2 bases, and the region joining them spans 23 bases. From the germline V gene, CDR1 is MNHEY and CDR2 is SVGAGI.

Rearrangement joined TRBV6-5 to TRBJ1-2; the D gene cannot be named for sure. The TCR originated in a human donor in good health (CMV status not recorded). Some clones in this sample may be carry-over from other donors' samples. The specimen sequenced was CD8+ T cells from PBMCs. The sequenced DNA: TGTGCCAGCACCTACGGCTGGGATGGCCTCTTGAACTATGGCTACACCTTC. Its translation reads: CASTYGWDGLLNYGYTF.